This TCR beta chain is drawn from a study of T-cell memory formation after mild COVID-19. In regard to this clonotype: Its target is not known.

Looked up from germline, CDR1 is MNHEY and CDR2 is SMNVEV (reference sequence). This CDR3 comprises 21 residues. With V trimmed by 2 bases and J by 4 bases, 20 bases remained unmatched. General study findings and limits: For contracting clones, CD4+ ones sat mainly in CM and EM, CD8+ in EMRA.

TCRdb itself ran the 5' RACE reads through MiXCR, one entry per CDR3 protein. The sample consists of tens of thousands of distinct CDR3 sequences, 6.6% of them appearing once. The sequenced material came from PBMCs or a T cell subset sorted from them (not recorded which). J is TRBJ2-2 and V is TRBV27; 9 bases line up with TRBD1. This receptor was obtained from an adult who had mild COVID-19 (a few samples of this study predate the infection). Cell type and time point are not known. The CDR3, as DNA: TGTGCCAGCAGTTTACGCGCCGTGGACAGGGGCTACCTACACCGCACCGGGGAGCTGTTTTTT. Its protein is CASSLRAVDRGYLHRTGELFF.